This T cell receptor beta chain was captured in a study of beta chain features in type 1 diabetes. The authors sorted CD4+ naive, central memory, regulatory and stem cell-like memory cells via CD45RO/CCR7/CD25/CD127/CD95/CD27. Unmatched junction bases numbered 6, after V lost 6 bases and J lost 8 bases. The CDR3 covers 14 residues. Germline lookup yields CDR1 SGHAT and CDR2 FQNNGV. General observations from the study: In all four CD4+ subsets, TCRB CDR3 length was significantly, moderately reduced in type 1 diabetes.

Turning to this clone: Its antigen is not identified.

Reverse transcription of all isolated RNA meant that expressed TCRB transcripts were sequenced. The protocol was immunoSEQ multiplex PCR, while the TCRdb copy is restricted to in-frame clones and leaves out a portion. The table has about 700,000 clones, over 10% seen once. The chain carries TRBV11-2 and TRBJ1-4, with 10 positions matching TRBD1. The origin of this receptor is a man between 18 and 29 years old with type 1 diabetes. The sample consisted of naive CD4+ T cells from blood. The CDR3 bases are TGTGCCAGCAGTTTCGGGACAGGGGAGGAAAAACTGTTTTTT. Translation: CASSFGTGEEKLFF.